The entry below gives a single T cell receptor (beta chain) sequence along with its context. CDR1 and CDR2 from the germline V gene are MNHNS and SASEGT. There are 15 residues in the CDR3. V gave up 2 bases and J gave up 5 bases, with 15 bases separating them. The data belong to a study of cytomegalovirus exposure and HLA in healthy donors. The PCR contained 60 Vbeta and 13 Jbeta primers. Some clones are missing from TCRdb's copy, which holds only in-frame ones; the method was immunoSEQ multiplex PCR. The sample consists of approximately 140,000 clones, around 75% of them appearing once. The chain has TRBV6-1 and TRBJ1-2; TRBD1 is a possible D gene (5 bases). Sequencing was done on a sample of PBMCs. The TCR sequence derives from a human donor in good health. The CDR3 loop reads CASSESGQGGYGYTF. CDR3 nucleotides: TGTGCCAGCAGTGAATCAGGGCAGGGAGGATATGGCTACACCTTC.